The entry below gives a single T cell receptor (beta chain) sequence along with its context. Its antigen is unknown. This record belongs to a study of cytotoxic CD8 clonotypes in ibrutinib-treated CLL. Study summary: After a median of about 70 months, some 14 patients stayed remitted and some twelve progressed; responses had been partial in about 24 and complete in 2. Study findings and constraints: While tracking circulating CD8+ T-cell counts, baseline clonality exceeded that of age-matched healthy donors.

The CDR3 is 16 residues long. V shed 4 bases and J 5 bases; nucleotides not matched to a gene: 11. In germline, CDR1 is MNHNY, CDR2 SVGAGI (reference sequence). Assay: immunoSEQ multiplex PCR; the TCRdb copy retains only in-frame clones and omits some. The sample yields approximately 50,000 clones, 69% seen once. This receptor was identified in a human donor with chronic lymphocytic leukemia. The chain couples TRBV6-6 to TRBJ2-5; 9 nucleotides agree with TRBD1. The starting material was PBMCs, obtained after 12 months of ibrutinib treatment. The CDR3 loop reads CASSSFRTGGGETQYF. The CDR3 nucleotides are TGTGCCAGCAGTTCTTTCCGTACAGGGGGCGGGGAGACCCAGTACTTC.